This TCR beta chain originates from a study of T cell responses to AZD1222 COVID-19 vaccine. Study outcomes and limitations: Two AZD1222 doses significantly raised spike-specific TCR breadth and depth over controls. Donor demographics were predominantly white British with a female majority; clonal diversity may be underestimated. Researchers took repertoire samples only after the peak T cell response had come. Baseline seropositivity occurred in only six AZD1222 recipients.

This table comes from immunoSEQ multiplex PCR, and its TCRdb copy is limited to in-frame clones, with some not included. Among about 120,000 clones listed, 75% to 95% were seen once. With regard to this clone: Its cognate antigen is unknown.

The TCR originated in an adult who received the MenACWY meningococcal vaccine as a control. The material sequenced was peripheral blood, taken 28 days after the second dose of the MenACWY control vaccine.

The CDR3 sequence is CASSFMGSTEAFF. As DNA, the CDR3 is TGTGCCAGCAGCTTTATGGGGAGCACTGAAGCTTTCTTT. The chain has TRBV5-4 and TRBJ1-1; D is unresolved. Trimming took 2 bases from V and 4 from J, leaving 9 bases between them. The CDR3 runs 13 residues. Germline-derived CDR1 and CDR2 are SGHNT and YYREEE (reference sequence).